This TCR beta chain is drawn from a study of blood T cell repertoires in COVID-19. Study in general: Samples of COVID-19 (acute and convalescent) were obtained from the United States, Italy and Spain.

Profiled with immunoSEQ multiplex PCR; TCRdb holds only in-frame clones, not every one. The sample consists of a few hundred thousand clones, about 88% of them appearing once. The germline gives CDR1 LGHNA, CDR2 YSLEER. The CDR3 has 16 amino acids. V lost 1 base and J lost 3; bases outside the gene matches: 7. This sequence originates from a woman younger than 35 who had been exposed to COVID-19. Specimen: PBMCs or T cells enriched from blood (not recorded which). The V call is TRBV4-3, the J call TRBJ1-2; 8 positions agree with TRBD1. The CDR3 nucleotides read TGCGCCAGCAGCCAAGGATCTGTGGACAGGGACTATGGCTACACCTTC. Protein sequence: CASSQGSVDRDYGYTF.